This T cell receptor beta chain was recorded in a study of regulatory T cells in long-lasting Graves disease. General study findings and limits: TRBV28 was favored in persistent disease, as were TRBJ1-2 and TRBJ2-5.

Trimming cost V 7 bases and J 6 bases, with 18 bases left between them. The CDR3 has 15 residues. CDR1 is LNHDA, CDR2 SQIVND, per germline (reference sequence). Specified time point: newly diagnosed GD, antithyroid drugs for less than 3 months. Following extraction of RNA from PBMCs, that RNA was used to make the TCR library. This clonotype was detected only a few times. What it binds is unknown. Through Arm-PCR of CDR3 regions and iRepertoire HTBI primers, TCR beta libraries were built. TCRdb reanalysed the multiplex PCR reads using MiXCR and keeps one entry per CDR3 protein. In the table there are 390,000 or so distinct CDR3 sequences, 12% of which are singletons. These data were also filed under a second study, of T cells in Graves' hyperthyroidism and ophthalmopathy. That work states: When the TCR CDR3 underwent first-round RT-PCR, the HTBI primer set was used.

The sample in question was peripheral blood mononuclear cells (PBMCs), obtained at new diagnosis, from a patient treated with antithyroid drugs. The TCR was taken from a young woman with Graves disease. The V call is TRBV19, the J call TRBJ2-2; D might be TRBD2 (6 bases). This CDR3 reads CASTRDPSGAGELFF. The CDR3 DNA is TGTGCCAGTACCAGGGACCCATCGGGGGCCGGGGAGCTGTTTTTT.